Listed here are 21 T cell receptor beta chains from one sample, sequenced in a study of cytomegalovirus exposure and HLA in healthy donors. The PCR was carried out with 60 Vbeta primers and 13 Jbeta primers. Sequenced by immunoSEQ multiplex PCR; TCRdb stores in-frame clones only, minus some. The sample includes approximately 190,000 clones, 82% of them seen just once. The sequencing sample was made of PBMCs. The receptors were gathered from a woman aged 45-59 years in good health and CMV-seropositive.

The rearrangement joins TRBV28 to TRBJ1-5; D is unresolved. The V gene lost 4 bases and the J gene lost 6 bases, with 13 bases spanning the gap. The CDR3 is 14 amino acids. From germline, CDR1 is MDHEN and CDR2 SYDVKM. The CDR3 sequence: CASSSSGIGQPQHF. Here the CDR3 DNA reads TGTGCCAGCAGTTCCTCGGGGATAGGTCAGCCCCAGCATTTT.

In its sample, this clone was seen once. The rearrangement joins TRBV5-1 to TRBJ1-2; D is possibly TRBD1 (5 bases). In germline, CDR1 is SGHRS, CDR2 YFSETQ. The V end lost 4 bases, the J end lost 4 bases, and 11 bases lay between the germline ends. There are 13 residues in the CDR3. CDR3 nucleotide sequence: TGCGCCAGCAGCATCGACAGTACCTATGGCTACACCTTC. This gives the protein CASSIDSTYGYTF.

The rearrangement uses TRBV19 and TRBJ2-7, with 11 bases that match TRBD1. The germline V gene encodes CDR1 LNHDA and CDR2 SQIVND (reference sequence). CDR3 length: 15 amino acids. The ends lost 8 bases at V and 2 bases at J; junction bases unmatched: 8. The CDR3 DNA reads as TGTGCCAGTTCGAGTCGGGGACAGGGGGCCTACGAGCAGTACTTC. Translated: CASSSRGQGAYEQYF.

This clone has more than one count but fewer than ten. The gene calls are TRBV4-1 and TRBJ1-4; 8 nucleotides line up with TRBD1. Germline V gene lookup returns CDR1 MGHRA and CDR2 YSYEKL. Unmatched junction bases numbered 12, after V lost 2 bases and J lost 7 bases. The CDR3 length is 17 residues. CDR3 DNA: TGCGCCAGCAGCCAAACATATCAGGGGGCCTGGGGTGAAAAACTGTTTTTT. Translating it yields CASSQTYQGAWGEKLFF.

V gene TRBV6-1 combines with J gene TRBJ2-7, with D hard to call. The CDR3 is made up of 11 amino acids. Germline V gene lookup returns CDR1 MNHNS and CDR2 SASEGT. V dropped 6 bases and J dropped 3 bases, with 6 bases sitting between them. Here the CDR3 DNA reads TGTGCCAGCAGCTATCTCTACGAGCAGTACTTC. This encodes CASSYLYEQYF.

This clone was observed a single time. The chain carries TRBV14 and TRBJ1-1; D gene unclear. This CDR3 spans 14 amino acids. V was clipped by 4 bases and J by 3 bases, with 12 bases between them. Germline CDR1 is SGHDN and CDR2 is FVKESK. CDR3 region: CASSPRGYHTEAFF. The CDR3 DNA reads TGTGCCAGCAGCCCGCGCGGGTACCACACTGAAGCTTTCTTT.

The V and J genes are TRBV2 and TRBJ2-7; 9 nucleotides line up with TRBD1. The CDR3 is 14 residues long. From germline, CDR1 is SNHLY and CDR2 FYNNEI. The V segment lost 6 bases and the J segment 2 bases; nucleotides outside the gene matches: 5. The CDR3 DNA is TGTGCCAGCAGACAGGGGGCCGGAACCTACGAGCAGTACTTC. Translated, it gives CASRQGAGTYEQYF.

The rearrangement joins TRBV6-5 to TRBJ2-7, with 9 bases lining up with TRBD1. The J segment lost 1 base and the V segment lost 7 bases, leaving 5 bases of the junction unmatched. Looked up from germline, CDR1 is MNHEY and CDR2 is SVGAGI. This CDR3 has 14 amino acids. CDR3 amino acids: CASTLGQGSYEQYF. In nucleotides, the CDR3 is TGTGCCAGCACCTTGGGACAGGGTTCCTACGAGCAGTACTTC.

The chain carries TRBV18 and TRBJ1-2; the match to TRBD1 covers 9 bases. CDR1 and CDR2 (germline): KGHSH, LQKENI. This CDR3 comprises 14 residues. Unmatched junction bases numbered 5, after V lost 3 bases and J lost 6 bases. The CDR3 nucleotides are TGTGCCAGCTCACCGGGACAGGGCGTCCATGGCTACACCTTC. Protein sequence: CASSPGQGVHGYTF.

This clone was picked up one time. The CDR3 sequence: CASSGRTSGATDTQYF. The CDR3 nucleotides read TGTGCCAGCAGCGGGAGGACTAGCGGCGCCACAGATACGCAGTATTTT. This sequence joins TRBV5-4 and TRBJ2-3, with TRBD2 matching 10 bases. The CDR3 consists of 16 residues. Unmatched junction bases numbered 7, after V lost 4 bases and J lost 2 bases. Germline CDR1 and CDR2: SGHNT and YYREEE (reference sequence).

The CDR3 here is CASSSRTGFSPLHF. In nucleotides, the CDR3 is TGTGCCAGCAGTTCAAGGACAGGGTTTTCACCCCTCCACTTT. The J gene is TRBJ1-6, the V gene TRBV28; 8 nucleotides align to TRBD1. J was trimmed by 9 bases and V by 4 bases; bases with no gene match: 5. The CDR3 length is 14 residues. Germline values: CDR1 MDHEN, CDR2 SYDVKM.

J is TRBJ1-2 and V is TRBV5-1; D is perhaps TRBD1 (6 bases). V lost 2 bases and J 6 bases, leaving 14 bases between the germline ends. CDR3 size: 14 residues. Germline V CDR1 and CDR2: SGHRS, YFSETQ. The CDR3 region has the DNA TGCGCCAGCAGCTTCCAGGGGAGTGGAAATGGCTACACCTTC. As protein: CASSFQGSGNGYTF. The variable domain in full, completed from reference TRBV5-1 and TRBJ1-2, reads KAGVTQTPRYLIKTRGQQVTLSCSPISGHRSVSWYQQTPGQGLQFLFEYFSETQRNKGNFPGRFSGRQFSNSRSEMNVSTLELGDSALYLCASSFQGSGNGYTFGSGTRLTVV.

V gene TRBV5-1 combines with J gene TRBJ1-6; D perhaps matches TRBD1 (6 bases). Germline CDR1 and CDR2: SGHRS and YFSETQ. Deletions cut 4 bases from V and 7 bases from J, with 18 bases between. The CDR3 extends over 16 amino acids. The CDR3 DNA sequence: TGCGCCAGCAGCCAGGTCCGGCAGGGGAGAAATTCACCCCTCCACTTT. Translation: CASSQVRQGRNSPLHF.

The chain carries TRBV6-6 and TRBJ1-1; D gene unclear. Per germline, CDR1 MNHNY and CDR2 SVGAGI (reference sequence). The V end lost 5 bases, the J end lost 4 bases, and 11 bases lay between the germline ends. There are 13 residues in the CDR3. CDR3 DNA: TGTGCCAGCAGTACACATGGGAGCACTGAAGCTTTCTTT. It translates to CASSTHGSTEAFF.

This clone appeared once. The rearrangement uses TRBV5-4 and TRBJ2-7; 7 nucleotides align to TRBD1. V lost 0 bases to trimming and J lost 1 base; unmatched junction nucleotides: 7. The germline gives CDR1 SGHNT, CDR2 YYREEE (reference sequence). The CDR3 runs to 16 residues. The DNA of the CDR3 is TGTGCCAGCAGCTTGGCCGCAGGGGGTTTGTCCTACGAGCAGTACTTC. This translates into CASSLAAGGLSYEQYF.

This rearrangement joins TRBV27 to TRBJ1-6; D is possibly TRBD1 (6 bases). There are 14 residues in the CDR3. From germline, CDR1 is MNHEY and CDR2 SMNVEV (reference sequence). Trimming removed 4 bases at V and 10 bases at J, with 14 bases between. The CDR3 loop is CASSWEGVNSPLHF. The DNA of the CDR3 is TGTGCCAGCAGTTGGGAGGGGGTGAACTCACCCCTCCACTTT.

The chain is built from TRBV19 and TRBJ1-4, with TRBD1 as a possible D gene (5 bases). The CDR3 extends over 14 amino acids. The germline V gene has CDR1 LNHDA and CDR2 SQIVND (reference sequence). Trimming took 7 bases from V and 6 from J, leaving 15 bases between them. The CDR3 nucleotides read TGTGCCAGTACGTCGGCAGGGCGGTATGAAAAACTGTTTTTT. Translating gives CASTSAGRYEKLFF.

The rearrangement links TRBV4-3 to TRBJ2-1; D gene uncertain. V lost 1 base and J lost 7, with 8 bases in between. CDR1 is LGHNA, CDR2 YSLEER, per germline. This CDR3 spans 13 amino acids. CDR3 in amino acids: CASSQASGNEQFF. The CDR3 bases are TGCGCCAGCAGCCAAGCGTCCGGGAATGAGCAGTTCTTC.

V and J are TRBV5-4 and TRBJ1-4; D is undetermined. The germline CDR1 and CDR2 sequences are SGHNT and YYREEE (reference sequence). The CDR3 is 15 amino acids. The V end lost 0 bases, the J end lost 0 bases, and 6 bases lay between the germline ends. DNA for the CDR3: TGTGCCAGCAGCTTGGGGAGCTCAACTAATGAAAAACTGTTTTTT. It codes for CASSLGSSTNEKLFF.

The genes are TRBV13 and TRBJ1-4; the match to TRBD1 covers 9 bases. The CDR3 loop spans 13 amino acids. V lost 5 bases and J lost 14; bases outside the gene matches: 9. CDR1 PRHDT and CDR2 FYEKMQ come from the germline V gene (reference sequence). CDR3 nucleotides: TGTGCCAGCAGCCTCAGACAGGGGGTAGGGCTGTTTTTT. This encodes CASSLRQGVGLFF.

The chain carries TRBV15 and TRBJ2-3; 7 bases line up with TRBD1. The CDR3 contains 15 residues. CDR1 and CDR2 from the germline V gene are LNHNV and YYDKDF (reference sequence). With V trimmed by 1 base and J by 2 bases, 3 bases remained unmatched. CDR3 residues: CATSRGGQNTDTQYF. The CDR3 DNA reads as TGTGCCACCAGCAGAGGGGGACAGAACACAGATACGCAGTATTTT.